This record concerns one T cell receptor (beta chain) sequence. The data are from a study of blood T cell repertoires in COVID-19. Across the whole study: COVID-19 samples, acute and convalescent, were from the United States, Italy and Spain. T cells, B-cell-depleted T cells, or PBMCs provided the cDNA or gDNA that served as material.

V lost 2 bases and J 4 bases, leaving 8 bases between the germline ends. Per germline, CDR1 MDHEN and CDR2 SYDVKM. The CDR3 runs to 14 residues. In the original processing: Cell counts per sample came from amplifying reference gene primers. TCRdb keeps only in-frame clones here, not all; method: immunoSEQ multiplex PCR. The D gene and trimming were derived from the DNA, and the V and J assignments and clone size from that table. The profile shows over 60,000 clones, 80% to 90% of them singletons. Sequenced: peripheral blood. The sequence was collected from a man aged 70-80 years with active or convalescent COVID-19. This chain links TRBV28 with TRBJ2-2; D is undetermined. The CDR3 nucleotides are TGTGCCAGCAGTTTAGGGCAGTTCACCGGGGAGCTGTTTTTT. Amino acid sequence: CASSLGQFTGELFF.